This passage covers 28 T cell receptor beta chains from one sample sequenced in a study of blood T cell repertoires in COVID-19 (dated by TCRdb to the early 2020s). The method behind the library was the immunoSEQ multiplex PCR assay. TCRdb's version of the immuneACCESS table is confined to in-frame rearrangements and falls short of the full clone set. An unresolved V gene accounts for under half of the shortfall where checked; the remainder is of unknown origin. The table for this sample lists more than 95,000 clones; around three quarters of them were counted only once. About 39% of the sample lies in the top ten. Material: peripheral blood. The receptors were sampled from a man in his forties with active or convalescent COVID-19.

DNA for the CDR3: TGTGCCAGCAGCGGACGGGACACCCCTAACTATGGCTACACCTTC. Translating it yields CASSGRDTPNYGYTF. This rearrangement joins TRBV5-6 to TRBJ1-2; possibly TRBD1 for D (6 bases). Germline-derived CDR1 and CDR2 are SGHDT and YYEEEE. V shed 4 bases and J shed 0 bases, with 13 bases lying between them. This CDR3 region has 15 residues. Supplemented by reference TRBV5-6 and TRBJ1-2, the full variable domain reads DAGVTQSPTHLIKTRGQQVTLRCSPKSGHDTVSWYQQALGQGPQFIFQYYEEEERQRGNFPDRFSGHQFPNYSSELNVNALLLGDSALYLCASSGRDTPNYGYTFGSGTRLTVV.

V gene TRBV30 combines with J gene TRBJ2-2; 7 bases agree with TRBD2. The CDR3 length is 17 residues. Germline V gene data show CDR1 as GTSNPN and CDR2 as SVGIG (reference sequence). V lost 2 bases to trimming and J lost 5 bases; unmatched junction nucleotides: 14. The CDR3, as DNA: TGTGCCTGGAGTCTTTTTAGGGGCGGGAGAATGACCGGGGAGCTGTTTTTT. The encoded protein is CAWSLFRGGRMTGELFF. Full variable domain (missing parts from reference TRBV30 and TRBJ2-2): SQTIHQWPATLVQPVGSPLSLECTVEGTSNPNLYWYRQAAGRGLQLLFYSVGIGQISSEVPQNLSASRPQDRQFILSSKKLLLSDSGFYLCAWSLFRGGRMTGELFFGEGSRLTVL.

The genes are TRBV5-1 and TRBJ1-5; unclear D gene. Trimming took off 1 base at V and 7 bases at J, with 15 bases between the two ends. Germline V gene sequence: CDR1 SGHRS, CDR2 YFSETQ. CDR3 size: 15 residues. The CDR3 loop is CASSLSGGERQPQHF. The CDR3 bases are TGCGCCAGCAGCTTGTCTGGCGGGGAAAGGCAGCCCCAGCATTTT. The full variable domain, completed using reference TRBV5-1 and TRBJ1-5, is KAGVTQTPRYLIKTRGQQVTLSCSPISGHRSVSWYQQTPGQGLQFLFEYFSETQRNKGNFPGRFSGRQFSNSRSEMNVSTLELGDSALYLCASSLSGGERQPQHFGDGTRLSIL.

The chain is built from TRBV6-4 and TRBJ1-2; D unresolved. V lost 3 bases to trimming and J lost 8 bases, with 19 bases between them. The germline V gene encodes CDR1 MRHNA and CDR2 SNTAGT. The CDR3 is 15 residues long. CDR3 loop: CASSETSGPGGGYTF. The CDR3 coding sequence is TGTGCCAGCAGTGAAACAAGTGGGCCCGGCGGGGGCTACACCTTC.

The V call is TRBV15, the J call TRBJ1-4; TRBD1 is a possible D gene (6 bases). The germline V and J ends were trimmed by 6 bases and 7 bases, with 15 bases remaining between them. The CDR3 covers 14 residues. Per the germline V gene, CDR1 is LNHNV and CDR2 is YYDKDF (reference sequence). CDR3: CATRPDRQGEKLFF. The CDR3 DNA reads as TGTGCCACCAGACCCGACAGGCAGGGTGAAAAACTGTTTTTT. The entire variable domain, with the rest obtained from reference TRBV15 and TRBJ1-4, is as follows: DAMVIQNPRYQVTQFGKPVTLSCSQTLNHNVMYWYQQKSSQAPKLLFHYYDKDFNNEADTPDNFQSRRPNTSFCFLDIRSPGLGDTAMYLCATRPDRQGEKLFFGSGTQLSVL.

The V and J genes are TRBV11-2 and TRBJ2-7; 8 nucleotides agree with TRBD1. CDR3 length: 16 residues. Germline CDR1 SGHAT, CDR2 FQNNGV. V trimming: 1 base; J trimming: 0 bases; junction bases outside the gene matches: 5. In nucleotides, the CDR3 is TGTGCCAGCAGCTTAGCTTCAGGGGGCAGCTCCTACGAGCAGTACTTC. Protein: CASSLASGGSSYEQYF.

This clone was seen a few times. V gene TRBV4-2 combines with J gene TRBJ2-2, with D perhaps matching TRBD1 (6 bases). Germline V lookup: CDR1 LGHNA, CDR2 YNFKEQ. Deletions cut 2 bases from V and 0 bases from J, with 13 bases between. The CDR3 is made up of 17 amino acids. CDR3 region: CASSQSPGTTNTGELFF. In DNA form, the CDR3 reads TGTGCCAGCAGCCAAAGCCCCGGGACAACGAACACCGGGGAGCTGTTTTTT.

As DNA, the CDR3 is TGTGCCAGCAGGAAAGGACAGACGAACACTGAAGCTTTCTTT. Translation gives CASRKGQTNTEAFF. J is TRBJ1-1 and V is TRBV11-2; possible D gene TRBD1, 6 bases. Germline V gives CDR1 SGHAT, CDR2 FQNNGV. The CDR3 consists of 14 residues. Trimming shortened V by 6 bases and J by 1 base, and 12 bases separated the two germline ends.

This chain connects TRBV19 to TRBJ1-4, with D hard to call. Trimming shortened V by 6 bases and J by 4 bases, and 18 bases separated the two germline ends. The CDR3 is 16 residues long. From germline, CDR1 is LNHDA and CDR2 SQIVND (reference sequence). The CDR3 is CASRPSAGSSNEKLFF. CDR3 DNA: TGTGCCAGTAGACCATCTGCGGGGTCTAGTAATGAAAAACTGTTTTTT.

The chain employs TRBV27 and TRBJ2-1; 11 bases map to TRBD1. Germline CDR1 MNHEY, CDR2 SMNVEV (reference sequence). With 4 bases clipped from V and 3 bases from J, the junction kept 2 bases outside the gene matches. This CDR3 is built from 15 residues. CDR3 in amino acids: CASSSGQGGYNEQFF. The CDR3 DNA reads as TGTGCCAGCAGTTCGGGACAGGGGGGCTACAATGAGCAGTTCTTC.

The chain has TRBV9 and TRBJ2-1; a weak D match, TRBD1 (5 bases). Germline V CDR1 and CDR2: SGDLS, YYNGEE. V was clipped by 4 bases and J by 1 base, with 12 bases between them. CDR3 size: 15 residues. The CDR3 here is CASSPDSASYNEQFF. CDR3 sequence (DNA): TGTGCCAGCAGCCCCGACAGCGCTTCCTACAATGAGCAGTTCTTC.

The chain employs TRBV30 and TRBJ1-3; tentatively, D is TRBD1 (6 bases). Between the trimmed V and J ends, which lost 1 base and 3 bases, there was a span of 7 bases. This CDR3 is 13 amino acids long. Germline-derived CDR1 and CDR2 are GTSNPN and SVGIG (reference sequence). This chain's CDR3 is CAWSGQVGNTIYF. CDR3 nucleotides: TGTGCCTGGAGTGGACAGGTTGGAAACACCATATATTTT.

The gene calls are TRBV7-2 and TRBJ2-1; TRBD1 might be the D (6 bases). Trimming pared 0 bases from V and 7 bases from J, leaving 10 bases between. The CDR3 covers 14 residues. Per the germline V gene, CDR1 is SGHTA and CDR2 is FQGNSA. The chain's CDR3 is CASSLAGAVNEQFF. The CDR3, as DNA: TGTGCCAGCAGCTTAGCGGGGGCGGTGAATGAGCAGTTCTTC.

CDR3 protein: CASKGQGGNQPQHF. DNA for the CDR3: TGTGCCAGCAAGGGACAGGGTGGCAATCAGCCCCAGCATTTT. The V and J genes are TRBV25-1 and TRBJ1-5, with 9 bases fitting TRBD1. The CDR3 totals 14 residues. CDR1 and CDR2 (germline): MGHDK, SYGVNS. V lost 7 bases, J lost 2 bases, and 3 bases stayed unmatched. The whole variable domain, filled in from reference TRBV25-1 and TRBJ1-5, reads EADIYQTPRYLVIGTGKKITLECSQTMGHDKMYWYQQDPGMELHLIHYSYGVNSTEKGDLSSESTVSRIRTEHFPLTLESARPSHTSQYLCASKGQGGNQPQHFGDGTRLSIL.

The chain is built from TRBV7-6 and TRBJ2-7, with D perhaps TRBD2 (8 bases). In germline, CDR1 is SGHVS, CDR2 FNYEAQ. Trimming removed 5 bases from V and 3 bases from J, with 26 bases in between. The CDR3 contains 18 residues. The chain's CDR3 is CASSPSRGGAGVGYEQYF. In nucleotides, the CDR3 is TGTGCCAGCAGCCCGAGCAGGGGGGGAGCGGGAGTCGGCTACGAGCAGTACTTC. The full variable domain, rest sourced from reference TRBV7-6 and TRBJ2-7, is GAGVSQSPRYKVTKRGQDVALRCDPISGHVSLYWYRQALGQGPEFLTYFNYEAQQDKSGLPNDRFSAERPEGSISTLTIQRTEQRDSAMYRCASSPSRGGAGVGYEQYFGPGTRLTVT.

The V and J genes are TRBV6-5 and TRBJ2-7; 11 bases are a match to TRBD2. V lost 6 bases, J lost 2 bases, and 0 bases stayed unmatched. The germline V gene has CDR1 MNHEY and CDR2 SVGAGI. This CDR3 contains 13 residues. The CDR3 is CASRLAGAYEQYF. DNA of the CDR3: TGTGCCAGCAGACTAGCGGGAGCCTACGAGCAGTACTTC.

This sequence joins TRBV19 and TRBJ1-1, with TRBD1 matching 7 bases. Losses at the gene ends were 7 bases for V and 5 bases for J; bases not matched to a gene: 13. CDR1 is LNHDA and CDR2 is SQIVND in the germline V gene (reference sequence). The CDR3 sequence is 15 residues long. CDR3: CASIDHNRGRTEAFF. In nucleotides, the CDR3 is TGTGCCAGTATAGATCACAACAGGGGAAGGACTGAAGCTTTCTTT.

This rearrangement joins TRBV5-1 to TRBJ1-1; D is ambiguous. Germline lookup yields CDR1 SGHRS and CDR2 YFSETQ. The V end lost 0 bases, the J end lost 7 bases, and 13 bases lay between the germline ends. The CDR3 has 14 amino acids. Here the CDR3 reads CASSLERGAVEAFF. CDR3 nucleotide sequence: TGCGCCAGCAGCTTGGAGCGGGGAGCGGTTGAAGCTTTCTTT.

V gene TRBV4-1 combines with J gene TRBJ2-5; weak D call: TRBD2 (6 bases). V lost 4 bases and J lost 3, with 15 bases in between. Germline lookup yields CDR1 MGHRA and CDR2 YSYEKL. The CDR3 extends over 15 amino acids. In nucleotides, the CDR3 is TGCGCCAGCAGCCCGAAGTGGACTATGGAAGAGACCCAGTACTTC. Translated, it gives CASSPKWTMEETQYF.

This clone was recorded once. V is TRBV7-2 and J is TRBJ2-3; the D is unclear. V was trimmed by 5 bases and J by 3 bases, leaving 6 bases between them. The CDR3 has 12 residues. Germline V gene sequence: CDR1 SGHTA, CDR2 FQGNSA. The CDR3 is CASSTYTDTQYF. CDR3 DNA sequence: TGTGCCAGCAGCACATATACAGATACGCAGTATTTT.

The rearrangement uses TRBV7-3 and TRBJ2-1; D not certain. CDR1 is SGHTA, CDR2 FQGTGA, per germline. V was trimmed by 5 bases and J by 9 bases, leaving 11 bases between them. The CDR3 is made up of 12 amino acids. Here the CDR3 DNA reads TGTGCCAGCAGCCCCGACCGCGGTGAGCAGTTCTTC. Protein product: CASSPDRGEQFF.

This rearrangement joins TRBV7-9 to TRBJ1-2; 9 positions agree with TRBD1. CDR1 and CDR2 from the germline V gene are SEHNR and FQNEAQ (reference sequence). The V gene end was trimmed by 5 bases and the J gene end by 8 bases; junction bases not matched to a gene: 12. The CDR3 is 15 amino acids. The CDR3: CASSISGTGMGGYTF. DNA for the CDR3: TGTGCCAGCAGCATTTCCGGGACAGGGATGGGCGGCTACACCTTC. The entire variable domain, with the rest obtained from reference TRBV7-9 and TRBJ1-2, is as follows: DTGVSQNPRHKITKRGQNVTFRCDPISEHNRLYWYRQTLGQGPEFLTYFQNEAQLEKSRLLSDRFSAERPKGSFSTLEIQRTEQGDSAMYLCASSISGTGMGGYTFGSGTRLTVV.

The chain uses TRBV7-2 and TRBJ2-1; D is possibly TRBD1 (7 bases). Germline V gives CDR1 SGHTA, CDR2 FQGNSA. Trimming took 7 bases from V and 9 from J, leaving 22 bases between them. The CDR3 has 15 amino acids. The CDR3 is CASTLGGGAPREQFF. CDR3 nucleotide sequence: TGTGCCAGCACCCTAGGGGGCGGGGCCCCTCGTGAGCAGTTCTTC.

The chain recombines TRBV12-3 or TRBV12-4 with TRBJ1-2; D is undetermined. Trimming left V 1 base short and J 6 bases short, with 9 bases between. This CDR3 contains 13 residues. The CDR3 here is CASSLVASHGYTF. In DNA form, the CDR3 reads TGTGCCAGCAGTTTAGTTGCTAGCCATGGCTACACCTTC.

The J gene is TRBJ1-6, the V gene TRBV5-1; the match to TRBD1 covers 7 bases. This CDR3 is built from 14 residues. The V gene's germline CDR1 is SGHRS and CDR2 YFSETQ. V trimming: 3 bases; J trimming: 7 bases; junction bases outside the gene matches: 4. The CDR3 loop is CASSSSQGNSPLHF. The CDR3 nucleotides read TGCGCCAGCAGCTCCTCACAGGGGAATTCACCCCTCCACTTT.

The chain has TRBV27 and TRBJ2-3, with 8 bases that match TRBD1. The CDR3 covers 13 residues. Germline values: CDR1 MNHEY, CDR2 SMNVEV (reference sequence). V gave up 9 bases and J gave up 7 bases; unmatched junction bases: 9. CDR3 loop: CARDLTGVHTQYF. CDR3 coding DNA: TGTGCCAGGGACTTGACAGGGGTCCATACGCAGTATTTT.

The CDR3 reads CASSSLTGPYEQYF. CDR3 nucleotides: TGTGCCAGCAGCTCACTGACAGGCCCCTACGAGCAGTACTTC. The gene calls are TRBV11-2 and TRBJ2-7; D may be TRBD1 (6 bases). There are 14 residues in the CDR3. Germline CDR1 SGHAT, CDR2 FQNNGV. The V end was cut by 4 bases, the J end by 2 bases, with 12 bases between.

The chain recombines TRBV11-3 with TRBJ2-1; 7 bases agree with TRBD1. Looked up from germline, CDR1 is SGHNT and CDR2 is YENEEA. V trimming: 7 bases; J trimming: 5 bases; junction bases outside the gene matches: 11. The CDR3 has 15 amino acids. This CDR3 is CASTQGQIADNEQFF. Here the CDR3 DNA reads TGTGCCAGCACCCAGGGACAGATAGCCGACAATGAGCAGTTCTTC.